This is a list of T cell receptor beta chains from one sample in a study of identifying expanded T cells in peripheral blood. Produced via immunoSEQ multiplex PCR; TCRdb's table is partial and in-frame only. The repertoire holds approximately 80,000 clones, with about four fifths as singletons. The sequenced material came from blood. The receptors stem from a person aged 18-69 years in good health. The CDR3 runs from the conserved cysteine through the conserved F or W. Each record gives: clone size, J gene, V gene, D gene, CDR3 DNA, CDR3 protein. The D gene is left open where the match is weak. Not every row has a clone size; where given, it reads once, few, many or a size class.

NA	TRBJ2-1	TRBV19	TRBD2	TGTGCCAGTAGTAGTCATCCGGGACTAGCTGATCACAATGAGCAGTTCTTC	CASSSHPGLADHNEQFF
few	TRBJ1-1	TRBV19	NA	TGTGCCAGTAGTCACTTCTGGGATCTGGGGAACACTGAAGCTTTCTTT	CASSHFWDLGNTEAFF
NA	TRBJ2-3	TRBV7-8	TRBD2	TGTGCCAGCAGCTTAGTAGCGGGAGGGCCTTCGTCTAGAAACACGCAGTATTTT	CASSLVAGGPSSRNTQYF
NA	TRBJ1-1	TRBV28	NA	TGTGCCAGCACCCAGGACGCACCGGAAGCTTTCTTT	CASTQDAPEAFF
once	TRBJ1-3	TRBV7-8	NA	TGTGCCAGCAGCTTAGATGGAGGGCCAGGAAACACCATATATTTT	CASSLDGGPGNTIYF
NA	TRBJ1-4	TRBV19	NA	TGTGCCAGTAGTCGGCTCTTAAAGTGGGAAAAACTGTTTTTT	CASSRLLKWEKLFF
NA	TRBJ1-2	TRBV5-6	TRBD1	TGTGCCAGCATCTTCTGGACAGGGGAGGGAGGCTACACCTTC	CASIFWTGEGGYTF
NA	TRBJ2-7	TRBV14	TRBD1	TGTGCCAGCAGCCAAGAGTTCCGGGACAGGGCATCCTACGAGCAGTACTTC	CASSQEFRDRASYEQYF
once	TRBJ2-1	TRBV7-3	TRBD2	TGTGCCAGCAGCTTAAACCCGGATAGCGGGAGAGGGAATGAGCAGTTCTTC	CASSLNPDSGRGNEQFF
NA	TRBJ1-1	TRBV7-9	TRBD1	TGTGCCAGCAGCCCCCCGACAGGGTACACTGAAGCTTTCTTT	CASSPPTGYTEAFF
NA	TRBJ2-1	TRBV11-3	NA	TGTGCCAGCAGCTCCGGGACACAGGTAGGAAATGAGCAGTTCTTC	CASSSGTQVGNEQFF
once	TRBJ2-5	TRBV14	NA	TGTGCCAGCAGCCAAGACAATCGCCCGGAGACCCAGTACTTC	CASSQDNRPETQYF
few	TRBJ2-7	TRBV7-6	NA	TGTGCCAGCAGCTTAGGCGGTAGGGAGTACGAGCAGTACTTC	CASSLGGREYEQYF
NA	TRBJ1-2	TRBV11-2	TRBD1	TGTGCCAGCAGCTTAGGGCAGGGGGTGGTATATGGCTACACCTTC	CASSLGQGVVYGYTF
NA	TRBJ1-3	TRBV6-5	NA	TGTGCCAGCAGTTCCCCTCAGGCAGGAGGAAACACCATATATTTT	CASSSPQAGGNTIYF
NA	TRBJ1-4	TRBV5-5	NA	TGTGCCAGCAGCCATGAGGGAGGTAATGAAAAACTGTTTTTT	CASSHEGGNEKLFF
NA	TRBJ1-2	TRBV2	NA	TGTGCCAGCCGTTCATTCTCAGCCGGGGCTGAGAACTATGGCTACACCTTC	CASRSFSAGAENYGYTF
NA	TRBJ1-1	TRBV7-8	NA	TGTGCCAGCAGCTCCGACAGAAACACTGAAGCTTTCTTT	CASSSDRNTEAFF
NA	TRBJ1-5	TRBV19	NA	TGTGCCAGTAGTAGGGAGGATAGCAATCAGCCCCAGCATTTT	CASSREDSNQPQHF
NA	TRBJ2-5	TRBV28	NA	TGTGCCAGCAGTTTGCCGACTCAAGAGACCCAGTACTTC	CASSLPTQETQYF
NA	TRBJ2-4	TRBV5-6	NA	TGTGCCAGCAGCTTGGAGCGGAGCCGGGACATTCAGTACTTC	CASSLERSRDIQYF
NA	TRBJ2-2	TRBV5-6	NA	TGTGCCAGCAGCTTGGCGGGATTGGTCCGGCCCGGGGAGCTGTTTTTT	CASSLAGLVRPGELFF
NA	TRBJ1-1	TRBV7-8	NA	TGTGCCAGCAGAGAACAGGGAGCGAGCACTGAAGCTTTCTTT	CASREQGASTEAFF
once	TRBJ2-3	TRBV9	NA	TGTGCCAGCAGCGGAGATGGTGGGGCAGGACGCACAGATACGCAGTATTTT	CASSGDGGAGRTDTQYF
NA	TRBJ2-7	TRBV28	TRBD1	TGTGCCAGCAGTGCCGGGACAGTGCCGTACGAGCAGTACTTC	CASSAGTVPYEQYF
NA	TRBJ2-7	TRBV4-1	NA	TGCGCCAGCAGCCAAGACTGGGGAGGCGAGCAGTACTTC	CASSQDWGGEQYF
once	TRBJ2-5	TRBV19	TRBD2	TGTGCCAGTAGAAAAGCGGGAGTGCAAGAGACCCAGTACTTC	CASRKAGVQETQYF
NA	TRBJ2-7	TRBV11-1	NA	TGTGCCAGCAGCCTAGGCGGGGACAGTTTTAAGCAGTACTTC	CASSLGGDSFKQYF
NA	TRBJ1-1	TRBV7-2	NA	TGTGCCAGCAACCCGTTCTTGGGGACTGAAGCTTTCTTT	CASNPFLGTEAFF
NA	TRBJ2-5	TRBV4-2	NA	TGTGCCAGCAGCTCAAGCATAACCTCCCAAGGGACCCAGTACTTC	CASSSSITSQGTQYF
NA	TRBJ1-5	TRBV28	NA	TGTGCCAGCAGTTTCCCAGCGGGGGGTAGCAATCAGCCCCAGCATTTT	CASSFPAGGSNQPQHF
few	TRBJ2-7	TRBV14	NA	TGTGCCAGCAGCCAAGATGGCCAGGGCTACGAGCAGTACTTC	CASSQDGQGYEQYF
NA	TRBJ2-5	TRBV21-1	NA	TGTGCCAGACAGACAGGCCAAGAGACCCAGTACTTC	CARQTGQETQYF
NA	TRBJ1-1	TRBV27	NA	TGTGCCAGCAGTTACACTGGCGGACTGCGGTCGGCCACTGAAGCTTTCTTT	CASSYTGGLRSATEAFF
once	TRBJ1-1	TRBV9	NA	TGTGCCAGCAGCGTAGTTGGAGGAAACACTGAAGCTTTCTTT	CASSVVGGNTEAFF
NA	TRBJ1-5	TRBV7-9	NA	TGTGCCAGCAGCTCCCTCGGCCAGCCCCAGCATTTT	CASSSLGQPQHF
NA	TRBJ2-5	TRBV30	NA	TGTGCCTGGAGCGGCGGTTGGGCCAAGGGGGTTAAAGAGACCCAGTACTTC	CAWSGGWAKGVKETQYF
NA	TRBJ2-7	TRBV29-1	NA	TGCAGCGTTACAAGATCGGGGAACTACGAGCAGTACTTC	CSVTRSGNYEQYF
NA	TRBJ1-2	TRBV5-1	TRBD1	TGCGCCAGCAGCTCCCGACAGGGGTCTAACTATGGCTACACCTTC	CASSSRQGSNYGYTF
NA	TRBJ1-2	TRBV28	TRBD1	TGTGCCAGCAGTGAACCGACAGGGGGCGAGGGTGGCTACACCTTC	CASSEPTGGEGGYTF
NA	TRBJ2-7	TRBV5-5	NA	TGTGCCAGCAGCTTGGGTCCAGCCGTCTACGAGCAGTACTTC	CASSLGPAVYEQYF
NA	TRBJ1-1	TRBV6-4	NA	TGTGCCAGCAGTGAATCATCGATGGGGAACACTGAAGCTTTCTTT	CASSESSMGNTEAFF